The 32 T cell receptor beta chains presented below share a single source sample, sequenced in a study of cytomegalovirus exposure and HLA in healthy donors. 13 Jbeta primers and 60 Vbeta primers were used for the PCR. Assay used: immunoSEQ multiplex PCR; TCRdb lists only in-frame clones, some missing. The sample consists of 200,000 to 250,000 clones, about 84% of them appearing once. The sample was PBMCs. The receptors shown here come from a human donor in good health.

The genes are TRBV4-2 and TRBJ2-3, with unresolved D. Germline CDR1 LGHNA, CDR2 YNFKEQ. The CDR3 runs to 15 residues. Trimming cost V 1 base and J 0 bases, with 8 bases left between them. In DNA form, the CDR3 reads TGTGCCAGCAGCCAAGGACACCCCAGCACAGATACGCAGTATTTT. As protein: CASSQGHPSTDTQYF.

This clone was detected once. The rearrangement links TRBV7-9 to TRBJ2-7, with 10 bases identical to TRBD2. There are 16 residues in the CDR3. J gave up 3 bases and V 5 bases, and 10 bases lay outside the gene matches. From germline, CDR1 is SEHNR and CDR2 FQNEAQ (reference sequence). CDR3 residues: CASSPKGTSELYEQYF. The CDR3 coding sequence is TGTGCCAGCAGCCCCAAGGGGACTAGCGAGCTCTACGAGCAGTACTTC.

DNA for the CDR3: TGCGCCAGCAGCCCTCAGGGGAGCCGCTACAATGAGCAGTTCTTC. It yields the protein CASSPQGSRYNEQFF. The V call is TRBV4-1, the J call TRBJ2-1; the D gene is possibly TRBD1 (6 bases). The CDR3 contains 15 residues. The V gene's germline CDR1 is MGHRA and CDR2 YSYEKL. The germline V and J ends were trimmed by 4 bases and 3 bases, with 13 bases remaining between them.

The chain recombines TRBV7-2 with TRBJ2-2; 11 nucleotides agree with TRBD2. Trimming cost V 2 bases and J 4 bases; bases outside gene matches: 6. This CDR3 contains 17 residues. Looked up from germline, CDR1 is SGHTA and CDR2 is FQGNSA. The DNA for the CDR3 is TGTGCCAGCAGCTTAAATTATGGACTAGCGGGCACCGGGGAGCTGTTTTTT. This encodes CASSLNYGLAGTGELFF.

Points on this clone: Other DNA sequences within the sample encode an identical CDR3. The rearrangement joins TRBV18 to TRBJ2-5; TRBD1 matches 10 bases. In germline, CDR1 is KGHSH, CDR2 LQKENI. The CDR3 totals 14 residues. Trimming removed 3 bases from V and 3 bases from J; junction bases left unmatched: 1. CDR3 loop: CASSPGTGEETQYF. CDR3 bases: TGTGCCAGCTCACCGGGGACAGGGGAAGAGACCCAGTACTTC.

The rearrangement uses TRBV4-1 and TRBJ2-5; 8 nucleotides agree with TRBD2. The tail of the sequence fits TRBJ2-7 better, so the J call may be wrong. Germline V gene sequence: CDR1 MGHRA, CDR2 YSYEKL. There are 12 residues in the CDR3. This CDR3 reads CASSPGGHEQYF. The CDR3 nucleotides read TGCGCCAGCAGCCCGGGGGGGCACGAGCAGTACTTC.

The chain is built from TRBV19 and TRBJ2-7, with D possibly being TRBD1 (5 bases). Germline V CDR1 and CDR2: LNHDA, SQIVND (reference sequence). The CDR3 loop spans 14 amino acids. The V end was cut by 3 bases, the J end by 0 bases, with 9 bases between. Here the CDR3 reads CASSIRGASYEQYF. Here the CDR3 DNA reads TGTGCCAGTAGTATTCGTGGGGCCTCCTACGAGCAGTACTTC.

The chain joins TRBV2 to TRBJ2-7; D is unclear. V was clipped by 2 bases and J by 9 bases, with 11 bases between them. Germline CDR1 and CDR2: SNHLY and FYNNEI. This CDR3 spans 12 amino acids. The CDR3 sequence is CASSENPTGQYF. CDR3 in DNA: TGTGCCAGCAGTGAAAACCCGACGGGGCAGTACTTC.

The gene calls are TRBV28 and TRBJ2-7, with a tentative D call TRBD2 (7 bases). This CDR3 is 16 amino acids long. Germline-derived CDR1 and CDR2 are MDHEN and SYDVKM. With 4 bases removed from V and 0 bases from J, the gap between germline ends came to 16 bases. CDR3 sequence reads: CASSSTGRGVSYEQYF. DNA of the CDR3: TGTGCCAGCAGTTCCACGGGGAGGGGGGTCTCCTACGAGCAGTACTTC.

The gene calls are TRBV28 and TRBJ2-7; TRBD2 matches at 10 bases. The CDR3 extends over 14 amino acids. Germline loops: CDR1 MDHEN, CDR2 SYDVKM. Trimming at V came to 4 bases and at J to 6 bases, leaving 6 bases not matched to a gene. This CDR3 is CASSYSGRASEQYF. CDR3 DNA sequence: TGTGCCAGCAGTTACAGCGGGAGGGCCTCCGAGCAGTACTTC.

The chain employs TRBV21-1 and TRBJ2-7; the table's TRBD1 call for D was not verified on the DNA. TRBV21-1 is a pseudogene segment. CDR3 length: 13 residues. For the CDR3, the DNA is TGTGCCAGCAGCAAACAGATGATTTACCCGCAGTACTTC. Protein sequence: CASSKQMIYPQYF.

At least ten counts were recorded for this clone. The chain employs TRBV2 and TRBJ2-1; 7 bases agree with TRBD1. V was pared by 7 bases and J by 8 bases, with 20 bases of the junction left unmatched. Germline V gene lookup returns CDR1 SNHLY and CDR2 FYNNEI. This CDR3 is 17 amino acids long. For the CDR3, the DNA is TGTGCCAGCAAGGTTGACAGGGTTTCCCGGTGGGGCCATGAGCAGTTCTTC. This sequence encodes CASKVDRVSRWGHEQFF.

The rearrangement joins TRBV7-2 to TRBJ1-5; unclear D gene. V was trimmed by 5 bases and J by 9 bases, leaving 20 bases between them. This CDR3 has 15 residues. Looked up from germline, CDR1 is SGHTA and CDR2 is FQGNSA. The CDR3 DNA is TGTGCCAGCAGCCCCCTTGGTCCCACGGAGGGGCCCCAGCATTTT. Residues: CASSPLGPTEGPQHF.

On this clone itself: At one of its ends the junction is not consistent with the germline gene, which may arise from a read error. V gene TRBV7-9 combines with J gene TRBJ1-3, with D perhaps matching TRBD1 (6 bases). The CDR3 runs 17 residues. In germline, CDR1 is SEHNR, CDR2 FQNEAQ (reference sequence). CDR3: CSSSRRQDLSSGNTIYF. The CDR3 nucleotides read TGTTCCAGCAGCCGTCGACAGGACCTTAGCTCTGGAAACACCATATATTTT.

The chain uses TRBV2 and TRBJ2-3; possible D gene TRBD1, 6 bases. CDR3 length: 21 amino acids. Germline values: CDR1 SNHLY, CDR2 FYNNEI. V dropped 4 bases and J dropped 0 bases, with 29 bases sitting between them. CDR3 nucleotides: TGTGCCAGCAGTGGCCCCCGGACAGATTACCACACTCTGGGTAGCACAGATACGCAGTATTTT. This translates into CASSGPRTDYHTLGSTDTQYF.

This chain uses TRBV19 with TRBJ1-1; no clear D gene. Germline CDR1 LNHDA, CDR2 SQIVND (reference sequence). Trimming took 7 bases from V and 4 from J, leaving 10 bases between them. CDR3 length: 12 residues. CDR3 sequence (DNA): TGTGCCAGTAAGCGGGGTATCACTGAAGCTTTCTTT. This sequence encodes CASKRGITEAFF.

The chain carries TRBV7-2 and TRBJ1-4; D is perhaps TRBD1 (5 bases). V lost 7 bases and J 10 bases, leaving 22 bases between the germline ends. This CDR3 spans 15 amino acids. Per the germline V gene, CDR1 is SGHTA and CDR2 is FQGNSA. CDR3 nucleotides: TGTGCCAGCACCCTCCGCTGGGGGGACGGGGGAAAACTGTTTTTT. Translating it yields CASTLRWGDGGKLFF.

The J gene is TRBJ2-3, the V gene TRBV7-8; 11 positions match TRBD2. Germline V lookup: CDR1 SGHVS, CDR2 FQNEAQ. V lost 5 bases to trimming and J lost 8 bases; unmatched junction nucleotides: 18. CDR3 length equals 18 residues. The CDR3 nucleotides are TGTGCCAGCAGCACCATTCCAGGACTAGCGGGCCTCCAGGGTACGCAGTATTTT. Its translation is CASSTIPGLAGLQGTQYF.

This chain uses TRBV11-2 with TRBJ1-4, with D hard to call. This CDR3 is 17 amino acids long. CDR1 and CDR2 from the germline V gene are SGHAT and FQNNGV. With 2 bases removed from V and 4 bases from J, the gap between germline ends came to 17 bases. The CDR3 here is CASSLLSGIRNNEKLFF. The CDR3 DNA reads TGTGCCAGCAGCTTACTCTCGGGGATACGGAATAATGAAAAACTGTTTTTT. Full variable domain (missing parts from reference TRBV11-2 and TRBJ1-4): EAGVAQSPRYKIIEKRQSVAFWCNPISGHATLYWYQQILGQGPKLLIQFQNNGVVDDSQLPKDRFSAERLKGVDSTLKIQPAKLEDSAVYLCASSLLSGIRNNEKLFFGSGTQLSVL.

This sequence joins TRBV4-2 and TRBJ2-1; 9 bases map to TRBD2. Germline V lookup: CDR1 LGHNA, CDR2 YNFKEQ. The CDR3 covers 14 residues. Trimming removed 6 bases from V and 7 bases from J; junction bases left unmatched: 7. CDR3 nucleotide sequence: TGTGCCAGCAGTATGGGGACTAGCAGTAATGAGCAGTTCTTC. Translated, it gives CASSMGTSSNEQFF.

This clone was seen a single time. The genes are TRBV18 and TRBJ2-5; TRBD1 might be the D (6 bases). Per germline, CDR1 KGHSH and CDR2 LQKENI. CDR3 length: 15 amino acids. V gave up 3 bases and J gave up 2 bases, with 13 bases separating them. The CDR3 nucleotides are TGTGCCAGCTCACCGTATCAGGGGAAACAAGAGACCCAGTACTTC. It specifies CASSPYQGKQETQYF.

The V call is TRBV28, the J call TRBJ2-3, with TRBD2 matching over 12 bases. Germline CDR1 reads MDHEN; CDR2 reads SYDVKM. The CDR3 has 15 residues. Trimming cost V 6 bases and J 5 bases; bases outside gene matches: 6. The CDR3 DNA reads TGTGCCAGCAGCATACTAGCGGGAGGCGGAGATACGCAGTATTTT. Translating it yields CASSILAGGGDTQYF. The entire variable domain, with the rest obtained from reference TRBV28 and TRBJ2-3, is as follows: DVKVTQSSRYLVKRTGEKVFLECVQDMDHENMFWYRQDPGLGLRLIYFSYDVKMKEKGDIPEGYSVSREKKERFSLILESASTNQTSMYLCASSILAGGGDTQYFGPGTRLTVL.

The CDR3 DNA follows: TGTGCCAGCAGCGTCGGACTAGCATTGGGTCAAGATACGCAGTATTTT. This encodes CASSVGLALGQDTQYF. The chain is built from TRBV9 and TRBJ2-3, with 8 bases that match TRBD2. The length of the CDR3 is 16 residues. Germline lookup yields CDR1 SGDLS and CDR2 YYNGEE. V lost 2 bases, J lost 5 bases, and 10 bases stayed unmatched.

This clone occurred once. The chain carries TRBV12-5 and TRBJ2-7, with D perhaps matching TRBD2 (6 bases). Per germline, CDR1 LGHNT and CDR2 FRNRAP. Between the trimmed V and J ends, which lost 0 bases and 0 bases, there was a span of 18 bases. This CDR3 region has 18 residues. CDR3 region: CASGLVPWGNSGSYEQYF. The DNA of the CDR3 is TGTGCTAGTGGTTTGGTACCTTGGGGAAATAGCGGCTCCTACGAGCAGTACTTC.

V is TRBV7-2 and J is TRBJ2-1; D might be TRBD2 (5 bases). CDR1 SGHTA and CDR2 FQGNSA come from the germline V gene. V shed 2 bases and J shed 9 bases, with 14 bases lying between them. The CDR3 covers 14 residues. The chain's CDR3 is CASSLRRTPGEQFF. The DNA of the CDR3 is TGTGCCAGCAGCTTACGGCGGACTCCAGGTGAGCAGTTCTTC.

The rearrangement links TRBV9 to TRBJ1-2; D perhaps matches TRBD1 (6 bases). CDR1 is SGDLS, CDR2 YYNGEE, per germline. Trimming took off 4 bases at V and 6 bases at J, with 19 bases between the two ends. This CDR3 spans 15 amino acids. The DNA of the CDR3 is TGTGCCAGCAGCTCGACTTCCGCCCAGGGGAATGGCTACACCTTC. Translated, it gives CASSSTSAQGNGYTF.

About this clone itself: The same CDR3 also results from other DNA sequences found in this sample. The CDR3 sequence: CASSLDGGANYGYTF. The CDR3 nucleotides are TGCGCCAGCAGCTTGGATGGAGGAGCTAACTATGGCTACACCTTC. The rearrangement joins TRBV5-1 to TRBJ1-2; D not resolved. Trimming left V 0 bases short and J 0 bases short, with 9 bases between. This CDR3 contains 15 residues. Germline V gene data show CDR1 as SGHRS and CDR2 as YFSETQ.

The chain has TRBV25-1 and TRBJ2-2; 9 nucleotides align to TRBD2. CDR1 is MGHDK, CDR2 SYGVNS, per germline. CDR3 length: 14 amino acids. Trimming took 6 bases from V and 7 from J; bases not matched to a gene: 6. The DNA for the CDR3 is TGTGCCAGCAGACTAGCGGGCCTTGGCGGGGAGCTGTTTTTT. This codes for CASRLAGLGGELFF.

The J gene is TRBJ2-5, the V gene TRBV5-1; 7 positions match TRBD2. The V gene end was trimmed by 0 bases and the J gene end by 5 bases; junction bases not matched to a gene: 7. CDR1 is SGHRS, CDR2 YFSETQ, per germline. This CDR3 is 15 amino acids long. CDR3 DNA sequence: TGCGCCAGCAGCTTGGGCGGGAGAGACCGGGAGACCCAGTACTTC. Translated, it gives CASSLGGRDRETQYF.

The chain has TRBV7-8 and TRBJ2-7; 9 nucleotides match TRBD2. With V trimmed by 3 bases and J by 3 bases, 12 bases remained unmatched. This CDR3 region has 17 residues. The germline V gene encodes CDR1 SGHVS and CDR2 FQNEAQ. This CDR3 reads CASSLTSGGPAVYEQYF. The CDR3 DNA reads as TGTGCCAGCAGCTTGACTAGCGGTGGACCCGCCGTCTACGAGCAGTACTTC.

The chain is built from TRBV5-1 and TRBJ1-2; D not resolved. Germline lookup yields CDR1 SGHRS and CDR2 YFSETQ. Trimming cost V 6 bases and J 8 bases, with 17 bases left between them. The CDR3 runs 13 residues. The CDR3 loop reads CASNFAGERGYTF. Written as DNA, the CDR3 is TGCGCCAGCAACTTCGCCGGGGAAAGAGGCTACACCTTC.

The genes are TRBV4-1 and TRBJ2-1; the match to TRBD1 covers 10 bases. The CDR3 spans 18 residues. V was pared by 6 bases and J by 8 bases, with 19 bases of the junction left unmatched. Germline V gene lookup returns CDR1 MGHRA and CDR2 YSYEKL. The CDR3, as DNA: TGCGCCAGCAGATCAAGTGTTTACCGGGACAGGGGCAGCGATGAGCAGTTCTTC. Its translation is CASRSSVYRDRGSDEQFF.